This note documents a single T cell receptor (beta chain) sequence. The data derive from a study of blood T cell repertoires in COVID-19. Study as a whole: Material from acute and convalescent COVID-19 was sourced from the United States, Italy and Spain. Sample material is recorded as cDNA or gDNA derived from T cells, B-cell-depleted T cells, or PBMCs.

The Seattle patients, enrolled during active infection, were followed longitudinally. Original handling: Reference gene primer amplification in the assay estimated nucleated cell counts. Measured with immunoSEQ multiplex PCR; TCRdb has only the in-frame clones, and not every one. V and J calls and clone size are copied from that table; D and trimming were computed from the DNA. The sample carries around 50,000 clones, 87% recorded once. This CDR3 is 17 amino acids long. Germline CDR1 is LNHDA and CDR2 is SQIVND (reference sequence). After removal of 6 bases from V and 3 bases from J, the junction contained 15 bases not matched to a gene.

The clonotype was recovered from a woman over 75 with COVID-19, enrolled during active disease. Material: peripheral blood. The rearrangement links TRBV19 to TRBJ2-5; TRBD2 matches at 8 bases. The CDR3 bases are TGTGCCAGTAGGATGACACGGGGCCCGGGAGGGGAAGAGACCCAGTACTTC. Its translation is CASRMTRGPGGEETQYF.